This paragraph reports one T cell receptor beta chain. This record comes from a study of PD-L1 blockade in urothelial cancer. CDR1 and CDR2 from the germline V gene are MNHNY and SVGAGI (reference sequence). The CDR3 is made up of 12 amino acids. After removal of 5 bases from V and 11 bases from J, the junction contained 7 bases not matched to a gene. Profiling relied on immunoSEQ multiplex PCR, and the TCRdb table lists in-frame clones only, not all of them. Of 35,000 to 55,000 clones in the sample, around 80% are singletons; the top ten hold roughly 13%. Described time point: peripheral blood 6 weeks after treatment start.

J is TRBJ1-1 and V is TRBV6-6; 8 nucleotides match TRBD1. This receptor was taken from a man aged 55 to 70 with urothelial cancer. This specimen was PBMCs, taken around atezolizumab (anti-PD-L1) treatment. This chain's CDR3 is CASSLTGVGAFF. As DNA, the CDR3 is TGTGCCAGCAGTCTGACAGGGGTAGGGGCTTTCTTT.